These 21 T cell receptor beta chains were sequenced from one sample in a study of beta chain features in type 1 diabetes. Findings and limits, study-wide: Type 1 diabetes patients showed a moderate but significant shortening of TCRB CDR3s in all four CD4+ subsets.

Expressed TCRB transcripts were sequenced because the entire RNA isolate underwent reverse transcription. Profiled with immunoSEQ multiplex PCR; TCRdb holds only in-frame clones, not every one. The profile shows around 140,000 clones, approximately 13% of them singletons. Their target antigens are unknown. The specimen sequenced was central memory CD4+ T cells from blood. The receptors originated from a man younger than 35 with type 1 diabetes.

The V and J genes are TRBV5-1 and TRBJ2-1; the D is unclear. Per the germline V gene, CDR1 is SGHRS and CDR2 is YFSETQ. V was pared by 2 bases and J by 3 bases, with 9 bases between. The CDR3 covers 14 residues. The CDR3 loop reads CASSLQNNYNEQFF. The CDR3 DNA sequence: TGCGCCAGCAGCTTACAAAATAACTACAATGAGCAGTTCTTC.

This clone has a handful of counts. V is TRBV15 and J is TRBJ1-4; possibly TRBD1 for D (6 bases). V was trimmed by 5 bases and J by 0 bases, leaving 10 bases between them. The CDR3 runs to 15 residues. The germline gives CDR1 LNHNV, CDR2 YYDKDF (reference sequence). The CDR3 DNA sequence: TGTGCCACCAGCCCACGACAGGCAACTAATGAAAAACTGTTTTTT. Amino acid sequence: CATSPRQATNEKLFF. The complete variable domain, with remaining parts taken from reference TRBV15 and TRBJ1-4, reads DAMVIQNPRYQVTQFGKPVTLSCSQTLNHNVMYWYQQKSSQAPKLLFHYYDKDFNNEADTPDNFQSRRPNTSFCFLDIRSPGLGDTAMYLCATSPRQATNEKLFFGSGTQLSVL.

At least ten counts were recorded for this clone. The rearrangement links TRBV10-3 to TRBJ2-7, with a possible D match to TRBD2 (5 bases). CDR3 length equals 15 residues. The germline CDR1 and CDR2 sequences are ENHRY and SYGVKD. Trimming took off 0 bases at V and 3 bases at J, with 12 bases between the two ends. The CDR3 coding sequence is TGTGCCATCAGTGAGTCCCGGACTGGGAACTACGAGCAGTACTTC. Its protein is CAISESRTGNYEQYF.

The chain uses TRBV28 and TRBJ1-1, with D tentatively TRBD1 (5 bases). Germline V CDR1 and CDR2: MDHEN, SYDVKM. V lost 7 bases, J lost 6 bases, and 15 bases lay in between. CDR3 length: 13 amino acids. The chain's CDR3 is CASTTRVGAEAFF. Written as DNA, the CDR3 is TGTGCCAGCACCACAAGGGTGGGGGCTGAAGCTTTCTTT.

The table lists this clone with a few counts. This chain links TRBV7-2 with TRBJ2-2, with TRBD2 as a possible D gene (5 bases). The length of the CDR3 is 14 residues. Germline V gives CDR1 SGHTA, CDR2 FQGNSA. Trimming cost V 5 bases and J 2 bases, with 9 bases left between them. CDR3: CASSTDSNTGELFF. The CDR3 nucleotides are TGTGCCAGCAGCACGGACTCAAACACCGGGGAGCTGTTTTTT.

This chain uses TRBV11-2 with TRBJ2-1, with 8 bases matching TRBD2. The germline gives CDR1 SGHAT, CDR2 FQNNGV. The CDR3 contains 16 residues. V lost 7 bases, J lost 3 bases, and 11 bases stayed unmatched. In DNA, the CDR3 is TGTGCCAGCACCGAGTTTCAGCGGGGGAGCTACAATGAGCAGTTCTTC. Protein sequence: CASTEFQRGSYNEQFF.

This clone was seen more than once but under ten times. The DNA of the CDR3 is TGTGCCAGCAGTCTGACTAGCGGCCCTTACGAGCAGTACTTC. Its translation: CASSLTSGPYEQYF. The chain is built from TRBV25-1 and TRBJ2-7; 9 bases match TRBD2. The CDR3 is made up of 14 amino acids. In germline, CDR1 is MGHDK, CDR2 SYGVNS. V was pared by 5 bases and J by 4 bases, with 6 bases of the junction left unmatched.

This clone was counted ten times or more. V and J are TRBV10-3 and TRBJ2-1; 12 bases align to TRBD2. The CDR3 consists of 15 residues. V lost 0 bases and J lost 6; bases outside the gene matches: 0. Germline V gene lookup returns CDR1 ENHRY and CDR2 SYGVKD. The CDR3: CAISESTSGGNEQFF. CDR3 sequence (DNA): TGTGCCATCAGTGAGTCGACTAGCGGGGGCAATGAGCAGTTCTTC.

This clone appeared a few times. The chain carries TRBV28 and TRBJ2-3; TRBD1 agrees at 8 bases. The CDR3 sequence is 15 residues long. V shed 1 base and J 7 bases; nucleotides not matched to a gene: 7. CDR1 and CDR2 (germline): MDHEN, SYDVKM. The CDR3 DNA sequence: TGTGCCAGCAGTTTATTTTCAGGGGGCGGGAATACGCAGTATTTT. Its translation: CASSLFSGGGNTQYF.

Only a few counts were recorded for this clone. The CDR3 protein is CASDPGQRYGYTF. For the CDR3, the DNA is TGTGCCAGCGACCCGGGACAGCGGTATGGCTACACCTTC. The chain recombines TRBV28 with TRBJ1-2; TRBD1 matches at 7 bases. With 8 bases clipped from V and 5 bases from J, the junction kept 8 bases outside the gene matches. Germline CDR1 reads MDHEN; CDR2 reads SYDVKM. The CDR3 sequence is 13 residues long.

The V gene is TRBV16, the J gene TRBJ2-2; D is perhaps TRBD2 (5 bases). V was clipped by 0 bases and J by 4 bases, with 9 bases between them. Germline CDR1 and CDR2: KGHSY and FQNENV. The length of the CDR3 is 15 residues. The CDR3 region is CASSQSPGSTGELFF. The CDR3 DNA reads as TGTGCCAGCAGCCAATCTCCGGGGAGCACCGGGGAGCTGTTTTTT.

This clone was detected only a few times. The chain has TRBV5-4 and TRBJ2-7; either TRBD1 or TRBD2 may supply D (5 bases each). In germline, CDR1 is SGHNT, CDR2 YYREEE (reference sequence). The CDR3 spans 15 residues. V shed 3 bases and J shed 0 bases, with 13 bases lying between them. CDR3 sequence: CASSSTRDLSYEQYF. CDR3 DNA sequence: TGTGCCAGCAGCTCAACCAGGGACCTCTCCTACGAGCAGTACTTC.

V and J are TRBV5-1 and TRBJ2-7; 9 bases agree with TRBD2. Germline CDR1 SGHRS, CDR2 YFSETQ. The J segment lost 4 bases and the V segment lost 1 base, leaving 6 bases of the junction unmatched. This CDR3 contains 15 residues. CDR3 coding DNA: TGCGCCAGCAGCTTGTCTAGCGGGGCTATGTACGAGCAGTACTTC. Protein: CASSLSSGAMYEQYF.

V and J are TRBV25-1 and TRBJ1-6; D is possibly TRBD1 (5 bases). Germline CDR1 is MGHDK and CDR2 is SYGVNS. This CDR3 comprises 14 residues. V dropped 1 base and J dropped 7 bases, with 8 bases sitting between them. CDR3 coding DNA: TGTGCCAGCAGTGAATCTAACAGGAATTCACCCCTCCACTTT. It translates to CASSESNRNSPLHF.

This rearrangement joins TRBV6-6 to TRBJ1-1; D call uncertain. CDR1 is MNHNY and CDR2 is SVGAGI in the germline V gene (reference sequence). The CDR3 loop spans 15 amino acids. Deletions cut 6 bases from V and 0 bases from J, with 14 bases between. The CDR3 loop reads CASRANAVLNTEAFF. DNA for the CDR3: TGTGCCAGCAGGGCGAATGCGGTGCTGAACACTGAAGCTTTCTTT.

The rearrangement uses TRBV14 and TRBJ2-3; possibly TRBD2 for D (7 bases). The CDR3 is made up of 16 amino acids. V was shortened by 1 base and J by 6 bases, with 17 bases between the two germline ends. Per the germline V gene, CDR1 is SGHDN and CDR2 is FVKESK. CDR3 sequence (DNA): TGTGCCAGCAGCCAAGTAGGGGGGGTCATCACGGATACGCAGTATTTT. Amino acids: CASSQVGGVITDTQYF.

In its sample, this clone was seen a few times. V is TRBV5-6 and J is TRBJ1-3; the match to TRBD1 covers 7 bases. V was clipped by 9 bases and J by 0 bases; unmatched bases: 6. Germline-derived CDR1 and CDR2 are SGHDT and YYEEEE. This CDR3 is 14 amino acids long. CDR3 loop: CATQGDISGNTIYF. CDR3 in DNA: TGTGCCACCCAGGGGGACATCTCTGGAAACACCATATATTTT.

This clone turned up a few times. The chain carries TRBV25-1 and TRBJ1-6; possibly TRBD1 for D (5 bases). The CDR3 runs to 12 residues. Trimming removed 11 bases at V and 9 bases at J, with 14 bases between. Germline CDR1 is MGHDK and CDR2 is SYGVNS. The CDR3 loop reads CAVQSGGSPLHF. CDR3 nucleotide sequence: TGTGCCGTCCAATCCGGGGGTTCACCCCTCCACTTT.

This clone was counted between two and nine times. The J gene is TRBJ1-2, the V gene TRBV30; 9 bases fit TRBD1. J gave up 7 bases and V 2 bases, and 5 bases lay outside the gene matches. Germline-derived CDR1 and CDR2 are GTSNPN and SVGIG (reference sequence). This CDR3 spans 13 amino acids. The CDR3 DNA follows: TGTGCCTGGAGTACCGGACAGGGGTCTGGCTACACCTTC. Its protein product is CAWSTGQGSGYTF.

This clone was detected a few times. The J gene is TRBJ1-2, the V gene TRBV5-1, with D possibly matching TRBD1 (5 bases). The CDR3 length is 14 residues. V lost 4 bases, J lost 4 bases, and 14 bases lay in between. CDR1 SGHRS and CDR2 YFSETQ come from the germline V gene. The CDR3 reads CASSLTGGPYGYTF. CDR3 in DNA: TGCGCCAGCAGCCTAACAGGAGGTCCCTATGGCTACACCTTC.

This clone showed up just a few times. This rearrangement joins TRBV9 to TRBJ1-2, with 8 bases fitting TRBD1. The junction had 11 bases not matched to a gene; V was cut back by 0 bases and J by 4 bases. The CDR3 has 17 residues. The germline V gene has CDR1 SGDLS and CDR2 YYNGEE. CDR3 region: CASSVAGTGLWLYGYTF. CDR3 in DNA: TGTGCCAGCAGCGTAGCAGGGACAGGACTGTGGCTCTATGGCTACACCTTC.